These 21 T cell receptor beta chains were all obtained from the same sample, sequenced in a study of CXCR3-negative and CXCR3-positive naive CD8 T cells. UMI-labeled TRB cDNA libraries were prepared by 5' RACE. TCRdb re-analyzed the 5' RACE reads; it lists each CDR3 protein once, without DNA. The table lists 100,000 to 150,000 distinct CDR3 sequences. The sample was naive CXCR3- CD8+ T cells from blood. Subset of the sample: CD45RO-CCR7+CD27+CD95- naive CD8+ T cells lacking CXCR3 (TNR3-). The receptor source for this set is a human donor in good health. Some clones in this sample may be carry-over from other donors' samples.

J is TRBJ1-1 and V is TRBV2; the D call from TCRdb, TRBD1, cannot be confirmed without DNA. The CDR3 covers 14 residues. CDR1 is SNHLY and CDR2 is FYNNEI in the germline V gene. This CDR3 is CASSRSGTPSGAFF.

This chain joins TRBV5-6 and TRBJ2-2. The CDR3 runs to 14 residues. Germline loops: CDR1 SGHDT, CDR2 YYEEEE. This chain's CDR3 is CASSLGQNTGELFF.

The chain couples TRBV14 to TRBJ2-1; TCRdb outputs TRBD2, but without DNA this stays unchecked. Germline assignment: CDR1 SGHDN and CDR2 FVKESK. The CDR3 length is 15 residues. The chain's CDR3 is CASSPWSSGANEQFF.

V usage is TRBV7-8 and J usage is TRBJ2-5; TCRdb reports TRBD2, a call that lacks DNA to check it against. Germline CDR1 and CDR2: SGHVS and FQNEAQ. The CDR3 consists of 15 residues. The CDR3 sequence is CASSPWTSGQETQYF. The entire variable domain, with the rest obtained from reference TRBV7-8 and TRBJ2-5, is as follows: GAGVSQSPRYKVAKRGQDVALRCDPISGHVSLFWYQQALGQGPEFLTYFQNEAQLDKSGLPSDRFFAERPEGSVSTLKIQRTQQEDSAVYLCASSPWTSGQETQYFGPGTRLLVL.

The J gene is TRBJ2-1, the V gene TRBV7-9; absent DNA, TCRdb's TRBD2 call cannot be checked. This CDR3 is 22 amino acids long. In germline, CDR1 is SEHNR, CDR2 FQNEAQ (reference sequence). The CDR3 sequence: CASSLARSGQSRLADSYNEQFF.

The chain has TRBV5-4 and TRBJ1-2; lacking DNA, the TRBD1 call made by TCRdb goes unchecked. This CDR3 is 13 amino acids long. The V gene's germline CDR1 is SGHNT and CDR2 YYREEE (reference sequence). Here the CDR3 reads CATPGQPGDGYTF.

The chain employs TRBV15 and TRBJ2-2; TCRdb lists TRBD1, though no DNA is available to test this call. This CDR3 spans 17 amino acids. Germline V gene data show CDR1 as LNHNV and CDR2 as YYDKDF (reference sequence). Here the CDR3 reads CATSRDRDAPRSGELFF.

V gene TRBV28 combines with J gene TRBJ2-7; TCRdb indicates TRBD1, and absent DNA this call remains unverified. Germline loops: CDR1 MDHEN, CDR2 SYDVKM. The CDR3 extends over 14 amino acids. The CDR3 is CASSLEGAGYEQYF. Full variable domain (missing parts from reference TRBV28 and TRBJ2-7): DVKVTQSSRYLVKRTGEKVFLECVQDMDHENMFWYRQDPGLGLRLIYFSYDVKMKEKGDIPEGYSVSREKKERFSLILESASTNQTSMYLCASSLEGAGYEQYFGPGTRLTVT.

The chain is built from TRBV29-1 and TRBJ2-7; TCRdb's D gene call, TRBD1, goes unchecked for lack of DNA. CDR1 and CDR2 (germline): SQVTM, ANQGSEA. The CDR3 consists of 14 residues. The CDR3 region is CSVEGAGGSYEQYF.

The chain links TRBV29-1 to TRBJ2-1; TCRdb returns TRBD2, unconfirmable since there is no DNA. The length of the CDR3 is 15 residues. CDR1 and CDR2 from the germline V gene are SQVTM and ANQGSEA. The CDR3 sequence: CSVDGLAGFYNEQFF.

This sequence joins TRBV28 and TRBJ2-1; TCRdb designates TRBD2, a call that cannot be tested without DNA. The CDR3 sequence is 14 residues long. CDR1 is MDHEN, CDR2 SYDVKM, per germline. The CDR3 reads CASSLGLAGVEQFF.

The chain is built from TRBV30 and TRBJ1-1; TCRdb outputs TRBD1, but without DNA this stays unchecked. The germline V gene has CDR1 GTSNPN and CDR2 SVGIG (reference sequence). The CDR3 is 14 residues long. CDR3 amino acids: CAWSVLGGGTEAFF.

This chain links TRBV6-5 with TRBJ2-1; TCRdb returns TRBD1, unconfirmable since there is no DNA. This CDR3 is 15 amino acids long. CDR1 and CDR2 from the germline V gene are MNHEY and SVGAGI. This CDR3 is CASSMGQGSYNEQLF.

The CDR3 protein is CASSPRISNQPQHF. The chain has TRBV12-3 or TRBV12-4 and TRBJ1-5. This CDR3 comprises 14 residues.

J is TRBJ2-5 and V is TRBV4-2. CDR1 LGHNA and CDR2 YNFKEQ come from the germline V gene. The CDR3 has 15 amino acids. This CDR3 reads CASSQDLGQWETQYF.

This chain joins TRBV6-2 or TRBV6-3 and TRBJ2-5. The CDR3 has 13 residues. Looked up from germline, CDR1 is MNHEY and CDR2 is SVGEGT. The CDR3 is CASSGGPKQTQYF.

V gene TRBV7-9 combines with J gene TRBJ2-3; checking the TCRdb D call of TRBD1 is not possible without DNA. This CDR3 has 15 amino acids. Germline CDR1 SEHNR, CDR2 FQNEAQ (reference sequence). CDR3: CASSQGTEEVDTQYF.

This rearrangement joins TRBV5-1 to TRBJ2-7; the D call of TRBD1 rests on TCRdb alone, since no DNA is present to check it. In germline, CDR1 is SGHRS, CDR2 YFSETQ. The CDR3 contains 15 residues. CDR3 sequence reads: CASSEPGQGTYEQYF.

The V and J genes are TRBV7-3 and TRBJ2-7; lacking DNA, the TRBD1 call made by TCRdb goes unchecked. Per germline, CDR1 SGHTA and CDR2 FQGTGA. CDR3 length: 18 residues. This CDR3 reads CASSLLSGTATLYVEQYF.

The genes are TRBV27 and TRBJ2-7; TCRdb names TRBD2, which stays unverified in the absence of DNA. The CDR3 is made up of 17 amino acids. From germline, CDR1 is MNHEY and CDR2 SMNVEV (reference sequence). CDR3 residues: CASSSGLAGLTSYEQYF.

The chain couples TRBV20-1 to TRBJ2-7. CDR3 size: 13 residues. The germline CDR1 and CDR2 sequences are DFQATT and SNEGSKA (reference sequence). The CDR3 reads CSASPESSYEQYF.